These T cell receptor beta chains were read from a single sample in a study of vaccination and CD4 T cells after COVID-19. TCRdb independently ran MiXCR on the PCR reads; one entry per CDR3 protein. The sample shows some 11,000 distinct CDR3 sequences, roughly 77% of them seen only once. These receptors have no known antigen. Specimen: CD4+ T cells from blood, cultured in vitro. The receptors shown here come from a human donor who had recovered from COVID-19. Both conserved end residues are part of each CDR3. D genes are given only for firm matches. Only part of the rows carry a size: once, few, many, or a class if the clone is expanded.

d_gene: TRBD1; j_gene: TRBJ1-1; v_gene: TRBV7-2; abundance: NA; CDR3nt: TGTGCCAGCAGCCTTCAGGGGGCGAACACTGAAGCTTTCTTT; CDR3aa: CASSLQGANTEAFF
d_gene: NA; j_gene: TRBJ1-2; v_gene: TRBV6-1; abundance: NA; CDR3nt: TGTGCCAGCAAGAAACGGACAGAATTCTATGGCTACACCTTC; CDR3aa: CASKKRTEFYGYTF
d_gene: TRBD2; j_gene: TRBJ2-6; v_gene: TRBV7-9; abundance: few; CDR3nt: TGTGCCAGCAGCTACGTACCTAGCGGGCTCTCTGGGGCCAACGTCCTGACTTTC; CDR3aa: CASSYVPSGLSGANVLTF
d_gene: NA; j_gene: TRBJ2-5; v_gene: TRBV5-8; abundance: once; CDR3nt: TGTGCCAGCAGCTTGGGTCAAGAGACCCAGTACTTC; CDR3aa: CASSLGQETQYF
d_gene: NA; j_gene: TRBJ2-7; v_gene: TRBV20-1; abundance: NA; CDR3nt: TGCAGTGCTAGAGGGGGGGTAGGCAATCCCACCTACGAGCAGTACTTC; CDR3aa: CSARGGVGNPTYEQYF
d_gene: TRBD2; j_gene: TRBJ2-5; v_gene: TRBV5-1; abundance: few; CDR3nt: TGCGCCAGCAGCTTGGTATTAGCGGGAGGGCAAGAGACCCAGTACTTC; CDR3aa: CASSLVLAGGQETQYF
d_gene: NA; j_gene: TRBJ2-5; v_gene: TRBV6-1; abundance: NA; CDR3nt: TGTGCCAGCAGGACTAGAAAAGAGACCCAGTACTTC; CDR3aa: CASRTRKETQYF
d_gene: NA; j_gene: TRBJ1-6; v_gene: TRBV15; abundance: NA; CDR3nt: TGTGCCACCAGCAGAGATCAAGGCTATAATTCACCCCTCCACTTT; CDR3aa: CATSRDQGYNSPLHF
d_gene: NA; j_gene: TRBJ1-2; v_gene: TRBV29-1; abundance: NA; CDR3nt: TGCAGCGGTCTTAACCCCAATGGCTACACCTTC; CDR3aa: CSGLNPNGYTF
d_gene: NA; j_gene: TRBJ1-2; v_gene: TRBV6-1; abundance: NA; CDR3nt: TGTGCCAGCAGCATACAGGAGACCAACTATGGCTACACCTTC; CDR3aa: CASSIQETNYGYTF
d_gene: NA; j_gene: TRBJ1-6; v_gene: TRBV7-8; abundance: few; CDR3nt: TGTGCCAGCAGCTTAGATCGGGGAAATTCACCCCTCCACTTT; CDR3aa: CASSLDRGNSPLHF
d_gene: TRBD2; j_gene: TRBJ2-5; v_gene: TRBV20-1; abundance: NA; CDR3nt: TGCAGTGCTAGAGGTGGCGGGAGGCCCTCTAGGGCCCAGTACTTC; CDR3aa: CSARGGGRPSRAQYF
d_gene: NA; j_gene: TRBJ1-1; v_gene: TRBV10-3; abundance: NA; CDR3nt: TGTGCCATCAGTTCCGGGACCCAGAACACTGAAGCTTTCTTT; CDR3aa: CAISSGTQNTEAFF
d_gene: NA; j_gene: TRBJ1-2; v_gene: TRBV24-1; abundance: NA; CDR3nt: TGTGCCACCAGTCAAGGCAGGCGCTATGGCTACACCTTC; CDR3aa: CATSQGRRYGYTF
d_gene: NA; j_gene: TRBJ1-1; v_gene: TRBV6-1; abundance: NA; CDR3nt: TGTGCCAGCAGGTCCAACACTGAAGCTTTCTTT; CDR3aa: CASRSNTEAFF
d_gene: NA; j_gene: TRBJ2-1; v_gene: TRBV27; abundance: medium-sized; CDR3nt: TGTGCCAGCAGTTTATCCGGCTCCCCGGGGGCTGAGGGGGATGAGCAGTTCTTC; CDR3aa: CASSLSGSPGAEGDEQFF
d_gene: TRBD1; j_gene: TRBJ1-1; v_gene: TRBV6-1; abundance: NA; CDR3nt: TGTGCCAGCAGCGCGGACAGGGGGAACACTGAAGCTTTCTTT; CDR3aa: CASSADRGNTEAFF
d_gene: TRBD1; j_gene: TRBJ1-2; v_gene: TRBV6-4; abundance: NA; CDR3nt: TGTGCCAGCAGTGACCCGGACAGGGGAGACTATGGCTACACCTTC; CDR3aa: CASSDPDRGDYGYTF